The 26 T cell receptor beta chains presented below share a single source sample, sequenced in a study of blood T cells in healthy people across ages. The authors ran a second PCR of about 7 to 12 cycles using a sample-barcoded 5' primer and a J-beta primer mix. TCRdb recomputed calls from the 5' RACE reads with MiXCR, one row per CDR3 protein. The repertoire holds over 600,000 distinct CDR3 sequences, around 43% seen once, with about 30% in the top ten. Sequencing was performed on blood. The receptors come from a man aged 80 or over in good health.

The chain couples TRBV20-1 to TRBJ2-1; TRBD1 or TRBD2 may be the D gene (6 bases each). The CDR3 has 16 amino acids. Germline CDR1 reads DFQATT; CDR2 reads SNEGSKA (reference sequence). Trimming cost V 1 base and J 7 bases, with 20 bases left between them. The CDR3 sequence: CSARVVVEGDDNEQFF. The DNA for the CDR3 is TGCAGTGCTAGAGTGGTGGTGGAGGGGGATGATAATGAGCAGTTCTTC.

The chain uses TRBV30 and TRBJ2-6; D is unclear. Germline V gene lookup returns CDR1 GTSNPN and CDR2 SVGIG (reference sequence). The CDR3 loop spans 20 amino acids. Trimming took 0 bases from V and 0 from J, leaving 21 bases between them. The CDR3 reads CAWSVLHRAVLRSGANVLTF. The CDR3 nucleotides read TGTGCCTGGAGTGTACTGCACCGGGCAGTACTACGCTCTGGGGCCAACGTCCTGACTTTC. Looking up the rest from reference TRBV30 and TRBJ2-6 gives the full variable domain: SQTIHQWPATLVQPVGSPLSLECTVEGTSNPNLYWYRQAAGRGLQLLFYSVGIGQISSEVPQNLSASRPQDRQFILSSKKLLLSDSGFYLCAWSVLHRAVLRSGANVLTFGAGSRLTVL.

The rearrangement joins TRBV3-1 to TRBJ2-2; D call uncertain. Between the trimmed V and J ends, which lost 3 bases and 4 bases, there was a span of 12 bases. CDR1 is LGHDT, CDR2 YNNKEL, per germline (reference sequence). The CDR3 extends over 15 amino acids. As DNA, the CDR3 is TGTGCCAGCAGCCAGGTCGTTGGGGTCACCGGGGAGCTGTTTTTT. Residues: CASSQVVGVTGELFF. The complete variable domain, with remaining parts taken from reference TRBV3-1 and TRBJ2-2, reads DTAVSQTPKYLVTQMGNDKSIKCEQNLGHDTMYWYKQDSKKFLKIMFSYNNKELIINETVPNRFSPKSPDKAHLNLHINSLELGDSAVYFCASSQVVGVTGELFFGEGSRLTVL.

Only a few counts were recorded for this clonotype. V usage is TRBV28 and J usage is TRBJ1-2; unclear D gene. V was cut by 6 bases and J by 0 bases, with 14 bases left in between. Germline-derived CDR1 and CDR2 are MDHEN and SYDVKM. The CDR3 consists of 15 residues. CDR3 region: CASSYAEVANYGYTF. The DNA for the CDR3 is TGTGCCAGCAGCTATGCAGAGGTGGCTAACTATGGCTACACCTTC.

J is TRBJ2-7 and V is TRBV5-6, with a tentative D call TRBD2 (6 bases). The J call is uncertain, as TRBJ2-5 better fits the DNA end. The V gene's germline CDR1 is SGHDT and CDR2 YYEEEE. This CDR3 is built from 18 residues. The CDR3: CASSLAVAEDRSGETQYF. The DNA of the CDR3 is TGTGCCAGCAGCTTGGCGGTAGCGGAGGATAGAAGCGGAGAGACCCAGTACTTC.

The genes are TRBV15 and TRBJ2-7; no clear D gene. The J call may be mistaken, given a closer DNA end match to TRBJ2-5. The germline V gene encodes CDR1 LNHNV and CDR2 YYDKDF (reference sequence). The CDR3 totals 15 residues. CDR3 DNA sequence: TGTGCCACCAGCGGAGTGGGATTCGAAAGAGAGACCCAGTACTTC. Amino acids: CATSGVGFERETQYF.

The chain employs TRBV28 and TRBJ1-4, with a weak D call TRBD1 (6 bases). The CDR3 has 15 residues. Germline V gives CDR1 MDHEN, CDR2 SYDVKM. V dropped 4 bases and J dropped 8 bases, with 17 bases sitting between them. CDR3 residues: CASSSFSLGAEKLFF. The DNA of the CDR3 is TGTGCCAGCAGTTCCTTTTCTTTGGGGGCCGAAAAACTGTTTTTT.

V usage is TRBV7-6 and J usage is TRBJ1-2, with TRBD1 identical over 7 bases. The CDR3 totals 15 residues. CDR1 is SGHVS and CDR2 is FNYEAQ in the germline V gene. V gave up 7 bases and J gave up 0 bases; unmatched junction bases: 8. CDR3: CASNIQGLTNYGYTF. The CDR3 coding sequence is TGTGCCAGCAACATACAGGGGCTGACTAACTATGGCTACACCTTC.

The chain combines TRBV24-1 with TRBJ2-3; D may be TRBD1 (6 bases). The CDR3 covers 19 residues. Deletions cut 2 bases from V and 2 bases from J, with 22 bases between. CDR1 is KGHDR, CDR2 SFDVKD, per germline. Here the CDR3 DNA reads TGTGCCACCAGTGATTCGCTGCCGCTTGCCCGACAGGACACAGATACGCAGTATTTT. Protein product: CATSDSLPLARQDTDTQYF.

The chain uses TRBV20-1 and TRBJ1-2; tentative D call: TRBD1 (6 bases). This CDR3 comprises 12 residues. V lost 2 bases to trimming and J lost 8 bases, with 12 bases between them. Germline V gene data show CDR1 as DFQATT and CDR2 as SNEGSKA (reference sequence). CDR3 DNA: TGCAGTGCTAGACCGACAGGACCGGGCTACACCTTC. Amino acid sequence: CSARPTGPGYTF.

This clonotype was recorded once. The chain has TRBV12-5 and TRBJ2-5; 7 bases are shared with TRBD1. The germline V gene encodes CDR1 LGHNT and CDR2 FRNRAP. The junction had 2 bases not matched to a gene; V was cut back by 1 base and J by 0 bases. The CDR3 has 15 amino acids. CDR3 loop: CASGLGQGYQETQYF. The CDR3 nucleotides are TGTGCTAGTGGTTTGGGACAGGGCTACCAAGAGACCCAGTACTTC.

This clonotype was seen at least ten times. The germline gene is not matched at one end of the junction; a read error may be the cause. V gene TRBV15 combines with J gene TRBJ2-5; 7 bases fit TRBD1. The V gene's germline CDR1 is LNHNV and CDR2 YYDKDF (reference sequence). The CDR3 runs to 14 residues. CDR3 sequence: CATSRGQVQDTQYF. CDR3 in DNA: TGTGCCACCAGCCGAGGACAGGTTCAAGACACCCAGTACTTC. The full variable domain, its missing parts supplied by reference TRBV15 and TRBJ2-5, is DAMVIQNPRYQVTQFGKPVTLSCSQTLNHNVMYWYQQKSSQAPKLLFHYYDKDFNNEADTPDNFQSRRPNTSFCFLDIRSPGLGDTAMYLCATSRGQVQDTQYFGPGTRLLVL.

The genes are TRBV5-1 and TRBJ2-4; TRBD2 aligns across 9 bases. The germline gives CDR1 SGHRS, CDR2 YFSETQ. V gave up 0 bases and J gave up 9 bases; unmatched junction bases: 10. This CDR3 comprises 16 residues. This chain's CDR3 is CASSLERTSVEGIQYF. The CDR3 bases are TGCGCCAGCAGCTTGGAGCGGACTAGCGTCGAGGGCATTCAGTACTTC.

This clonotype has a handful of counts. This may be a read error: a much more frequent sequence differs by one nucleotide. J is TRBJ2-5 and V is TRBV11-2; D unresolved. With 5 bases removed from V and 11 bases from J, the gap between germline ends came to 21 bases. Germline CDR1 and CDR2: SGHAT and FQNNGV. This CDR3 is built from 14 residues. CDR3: CASSVGSVYNEQYF. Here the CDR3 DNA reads TGTGCCAGCAGCGTCGGTTCTGTCTACAATGAGCAGTACTTC.

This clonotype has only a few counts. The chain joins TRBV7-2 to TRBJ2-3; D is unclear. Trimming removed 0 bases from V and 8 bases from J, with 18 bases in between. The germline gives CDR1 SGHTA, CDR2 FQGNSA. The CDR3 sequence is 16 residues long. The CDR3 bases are TGTGCCAGCAGCTTAGCGCAGTCGGGCGCGTCGCCTACGCAGTATTTT. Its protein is CASSLAQSGASPTQYF.

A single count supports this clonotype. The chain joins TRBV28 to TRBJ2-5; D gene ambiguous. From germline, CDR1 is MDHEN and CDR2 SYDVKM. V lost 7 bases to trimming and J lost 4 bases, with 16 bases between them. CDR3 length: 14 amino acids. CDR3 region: CASKVVGFGETQYF. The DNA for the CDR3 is TGTGCCAGCAAGGTTGTGGGGTTTGGAGAGACCCAGTACTTC.

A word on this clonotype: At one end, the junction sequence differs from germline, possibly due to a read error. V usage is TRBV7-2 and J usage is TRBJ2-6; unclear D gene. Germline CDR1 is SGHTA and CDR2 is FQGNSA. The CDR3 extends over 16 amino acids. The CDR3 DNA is TGTGCCAACAGCCCTCAATCTAGCTCTGGGGCCAACGTCCTGACTTTC. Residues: CANSPQSSSGANVLTF.

CDR3 sequence: CSVEETSCSYEQYF. The CDR3 region has the DNA TGCAGCGTTGAAGAGACTAGCTGCTCCTACGAGCAGTACTTC. The chain carries TRBV29-1 and TRBJ2-7, with 7 bases aligning to TRBD2. CDR1 and CDR2 from the germline V gene are SQVTM and ANQGSEA. J gave up 0 bases and V 0 bases, and 2 bases lay outside the gene matches. CDR3 length: 14 residues.

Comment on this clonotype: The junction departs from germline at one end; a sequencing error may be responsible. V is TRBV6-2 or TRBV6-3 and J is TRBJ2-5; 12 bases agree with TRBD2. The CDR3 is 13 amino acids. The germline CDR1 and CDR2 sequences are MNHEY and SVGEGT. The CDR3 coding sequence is TGTGCCGGCAGACCCGGGACTAGCGGGCGGGCGTACTTC. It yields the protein CAGRPGTSGRAYF.

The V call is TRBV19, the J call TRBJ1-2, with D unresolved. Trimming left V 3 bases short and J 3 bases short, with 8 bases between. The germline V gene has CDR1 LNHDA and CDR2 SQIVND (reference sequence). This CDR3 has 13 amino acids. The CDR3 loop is CASSINGDYGYTF. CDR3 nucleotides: TGTGCCAGTAGTATCAACGGCGACTATGGCTACACCTTC.

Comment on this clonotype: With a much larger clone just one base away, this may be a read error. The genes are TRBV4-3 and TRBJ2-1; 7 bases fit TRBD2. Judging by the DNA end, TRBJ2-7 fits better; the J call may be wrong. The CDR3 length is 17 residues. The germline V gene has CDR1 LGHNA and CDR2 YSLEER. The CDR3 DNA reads TGCGCCAGCAGTCCTCTCCCAGCGGGAAGGACCTACAATGAGCAGTACTTC. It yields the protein CASSPLPAGRTYNEQYF.

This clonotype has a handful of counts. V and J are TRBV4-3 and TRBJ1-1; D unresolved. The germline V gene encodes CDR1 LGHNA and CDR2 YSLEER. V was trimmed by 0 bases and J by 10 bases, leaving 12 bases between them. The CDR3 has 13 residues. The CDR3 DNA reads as TGCGCCAGCAGCCAAGAGCCAGGACGAGTAGCTTTCTTT. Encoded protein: CASSQEPGRVAFF.

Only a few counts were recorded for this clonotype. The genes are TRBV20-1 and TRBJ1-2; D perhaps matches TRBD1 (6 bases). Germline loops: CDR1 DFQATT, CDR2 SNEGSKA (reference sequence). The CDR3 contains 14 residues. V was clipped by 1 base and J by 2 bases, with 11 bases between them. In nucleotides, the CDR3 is TGCAGTGCTAGAGTGGGGGCGAGGAACTATGGCTACACCTTC. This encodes CSARVGARNYGYTF.

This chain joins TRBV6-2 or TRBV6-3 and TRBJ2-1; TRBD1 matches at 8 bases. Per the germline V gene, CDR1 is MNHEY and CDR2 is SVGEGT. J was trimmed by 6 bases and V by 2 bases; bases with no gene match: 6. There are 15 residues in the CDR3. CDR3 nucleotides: TGTGCCAGCAGTTACACCGGGACAGGCCCCAATGAGCAGTTCTTC. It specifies CASSYTGTGPNEQFF.

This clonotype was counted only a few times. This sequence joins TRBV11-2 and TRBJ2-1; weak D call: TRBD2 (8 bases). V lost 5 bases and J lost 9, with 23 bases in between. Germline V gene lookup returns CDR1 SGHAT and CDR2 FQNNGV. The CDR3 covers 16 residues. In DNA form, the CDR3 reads TGTGCCAGCAGCCTCTCGGGAGGGGGCCTCATTGGTGAGCAGTTCTTC. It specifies CASSLSGGGLIGEQFF.

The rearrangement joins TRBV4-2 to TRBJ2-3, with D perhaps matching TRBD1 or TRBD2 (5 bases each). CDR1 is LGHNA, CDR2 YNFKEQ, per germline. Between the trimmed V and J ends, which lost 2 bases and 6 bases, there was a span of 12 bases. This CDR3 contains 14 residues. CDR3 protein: CASSQPGDGDTQYF. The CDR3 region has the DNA TGTGCCAGCAGCCAACCCGGGGACGGGGATACGCAGTATTTT.